Listed below are T cell receptor beta chains from one sample, sequenced in a study of low-dose radiotherapy and immunotherapy resistance in tumors. One entry per CDR3 protein, called by TCRdb with MiXCR from the reads. This table holds nearly 95,000 distinct CDR3 sequences, 9.4% found once. The starting material was PBMCs, obtained before treatment. These receptors all stem from a male donor with prostate cancer. CDR3s include the opening cysteine and the closing phenylalanine or tryptophan. The order of the fields is CDR3 length, V gene, clone size, D gene, J gene, CDR3 DNA, CDR3 protein. D genes are given only for firm matches. The listing skips clone size in some rows; elsewhere it reads once, few, many or a size class.

16	TRBV28	few	TRBD2	TRBJ2-3	TGTGCCAGCAGTTTTGGACTAGCGGGAGTCAAAGATACGCAGTATTTT	CASSFGLAGVKDTQYF
12	TRBV29-1	many	-	TRBJ1-2	TGCAGCGTTGGGGACCCAGGAGGGGGCTACACCTTC	CSVGDPGGGYTF
14	TRBV5-6	many	TRBD1	TRBJ2-5	TGTGCCAGCAGCTTACAGGGGGCTGAGGAGACCCAGTACTTC	CASSLQGAEETQYF
14	TRBV2	many	-	TRBJ2-3	TGTGCCAGCAGTGAATCCGGGTACACAGATACGCAGTATTTT	CASSESGYTDTQYF
16	TRBV2	many	-	TRBJ1-3	TGTGCCAGCAGTGAAGGGACGGCGAACTCTGGAAACACCATATATTTT	CASSEGTANSGNTIYF
12	TRBV6-5	many	-	TRBJ2-2	TGTGCCAGCAGATTGGGCACCGGGGAGCTGTTTTTT	CASRLGTGELFF
14	TRBV19	many	-	TRBJ1-2	TGTGCCAGTAGGCAAGGACCGGTGGACTATGGCTACACCTTC	CASRQGPVDYGYTF
15	TRBV7-9	many	-	TRBJ1-1	TGTGCCAGCAGCTTGCGGGGAGGGGTGAACACTGAAGCTTTCTTT	CASSLRGGVNTEAFF
14	TRBV6-2/TRBV6-3	many	-	TRBJ2-1	TGTGCCAGCAGCCGAAAAGTTCTGGGCAATGAGCAGTTCTTC	CASSRKVLGNEQFF
14	TRBV2	many	-	TRBJ2-4	TGTGCCAGCGGGGAAAGGGCGGCCAAAAACATTCAGTACTTC	CASGERAAKNIQYF
17	TRBV10-3	many	-	TRBJ2-1	TGTGCCATCAGTGAGCCCCGTTGGCGGAGCTCCTACAATGAGCAGTTCTTC	CAISEPRWRSSYNEQFF
14	TRBV7-2	-	-	TRBJ2-3	TGTGCCAGCTCCCCTAGCTTGGTTACAGATACGCAGTATTTT	CASSPSLVTDTQYF
14	TRBV7-2	many	-	TRBJ2-6	TGTGCCAGCCAGCAGGGGCCAGGGGCCAACGTCCTGACTTTC	CASQQGPGANVLTF
13	TRBV28	many	TRBD1	TRBJ2-7	TGTGCCAGCAGCCCCTACAGGGGGAACGAGCAGTACTTC	CASSPYRGNEQYF
12	TRBV12-3/TRBV12-4	few	-	TRBJ2-1	TGTGCCAGCAGTTTCCCTGGGAGCGAGCAGTTCTTC	CASSFPGSEQFF
11	TRBV11-1	many	-	TRBJ2-3	TGTGCCAGCAGCCCCGCGGATACGCAGTATTTT	CASSPADTQYF
13	TRBV7-6	many	-	TRBJ2-3	TGTGCCAGCAGCGCGGAGACGGGACGGCCGCAGTATTTT	CASSAETGRPQYF
13	TRBV24-1	many	-	TRBJ2-2	TGTGCCACCGTAGATACAAACACCGGGGAGCTGTTTTTT	CATVDTNTGELFF
13	TRBV19	many	-	TRBJ1-5	TGTGCAAGTCGGGGGGCGGGCAATCAGCCCCAGCATTTT	CASRGAGNQPQHF
15	TRBV11-2	many	TRBD1	TRBJ2-3	TGTGCCAGCAGCTCCGGACAGGGGCGCACAGATACGCAGTATTTT	CASSSGQGRTDTQYF
13	TRBV19	few	-	TRBJ1-5	TGTGCCAGTAGGCAGGGATCGCATCAGCCCCAGCATTTT	CASRQGSHQPQHF
16	TRBV7-2	many	-	TRBJ2-2	TGTGCCAGCAGCTTAGTGGCAGGGTCAAACACCGGGGAGCTGTTTTTT	CASSLVAGSNTGELFF